This TCR beta chain was sequenced in a study of early T cells in non-severe SARS-CoV-2 infection. Overall study: The chains were unpaired, and the sequenced material was bulk RNA from unsorted whole blood.

V lost 11 bases and J lost 6; bases outside the gene matches: 16. The germline V gene has CDR1 MDHEN and CDR2 SYDVKM. The CDR3 runs to 15 residues. This clonotype was observed many times. The target antigen is unknown. Unique molecular identifiers were affixed to single, distinct cDNA molecules. TCRdb fed the 5' RACE reads into MiXCR, producing one record per CDR3 protein. Of over 50,000 distinct CDR3 sequences listed, roughly 12% are singletons. Study outcomes and limitations: A preference for anti-spike CD8 responses marked VDJdb matching, which missed private and CD4 specificities.

This TCR came from an adult who was a healthcare worker with PCR-confirmed SARS-CoV-2 infection or an uninfected control (not recorded which). Specimen: whole blood. The V gene is TRBV28, the J gene TRBJ1-5; 7 nucleotides line up with TRBD1. The CDR3 region has the DNA TGTGCCTCCGGGTTAGGCAGGGGGTCGGGTCAGCCCCAGCATTTT. Translation: CASGLGRGSGQPQHF.